The 21 T cell receptor beta chains reported below all come from one sample, sequenced in a study of OX40 agonist ivuxolimab in advanced cancers. Produced via immunoSEQ multiplex PCR; TCRdb's table is partial and in-frame only. The profile covers some 9,500 clones, with roughly nine tenths appearing a single time and 9.5% to 15% taken by the ten largest. The material sequenced was CD4+ or CD8+ T cells sorted from blood, taken in a trial of the OX40 agonist ivuxolimab. Receptors were obtained from an adult with an advanced solid tumor such as melanoma, head and neck, liver or kidney cancer.

The rearrangement joins TRBV5-1 to TRBJ2-3, with 9 bases that match TRBD2. Germline values: CDR1 SGHRS, CDR2 YFSETQ. CDR3 size: 16 residues. V lost 0 bases, J lost 3 bases, and 5 bases stayed unmatched. As DNA, the CDR3 is TGCGCCAGCAGCTTGGACGGCGGGAGGGAAACAGATACGCAGTATTTT. Translation gives CASSLDGGRETDTQYF.

The chain is built from TRBV6-1 and TRBJ1-4; possible D gene TRBD1, 5 bases. The CDR3 is made up of 16 amino acids. Germline values: CDR1 MNHNS, CDR2 SASEGT. V lost 2 bases and J 8 bases, leaving 18 bases between the germline ends. CDR3 in DNA: TGTGCCAGCAGTGAACCCCCGGGACTGGTGGGAGAAAAACTGTTTTTT. Protein sequence: CASSEPPGLVGEKLFF.

The chain uses TRBV7-9 and TRBJ1-4; perhaps TRBD1 as D (5 bases). CDR3 length: 16 amino acids. CDR1 is SEHNR, CDR2 FQNEAQ, per germline (reference sequence). Deletions cut 1 base from V and 4 bases from J, with 13 bases between. CDR3 nucleotide sequence: TGTGCCAGCAGCTTAGTAGCAGGGCGTGGTAATGAAAAACTGTTTTTT. This codes for CASSLVAGRGNEKLFF.

The chain recombines TRBV28 with TRBJ1-2; D uncertain. The length of the CDR3 is 12 residues. V was clipped by 3 bases and J by 8 bases, with 10 bases between them. Germline loops: CDR1 MDHEN, CDR2 SYDVKM. CDR3: CASSLEWEGYTF. The DNA for the CDR3 is TGTGCCAGCAGTTTGGAGTGGGAGGGCTACACCTTC.

The sample holds one count of this clone. The chain employs TRBV2 and TRBJ2-7; 11 bases agree with TRBD1. This CDR3 region has 15 residues. Looked up from germline, CDR1 is SNHLY and CDR2 is FYNNEI. The V and J ends lost 4 bases and 7 bases, in that order; junction bases with no gene match: 9. The CDR3 loop is CASSVLGQGDREQYF. The CDR3 DNA is TGTGCCAGCAGTGTCTTGGGACAGGGGGATCGGGAGCAGTACTTC. Variable domain in full (rest from reference TRBV2 and TRBJ2-7): EPEVTQTPSHQVTQMGQEVILRCVPISNHLYFYWYRQILGQKVEFLVSFYNNEISEKSEIFDDQFSVERPDGSNFTLKIRSTKLEDSAMYFCASSVLGQGDREQYFGPGTRLTVT.

The chain employs TRBV4-1 and TRBJ1-2, with D tentatively TRBD1 (5 bases). The V gene's germline CDR1 is MGHRA and CDR2 YSYEKL. This CDR3 has 16 amino acids. The V gene lost 0 bases and the J gene lost 8 bases, with 19 bases spanning the gap. In nucleotides, the CDR3 is TGCGCCAGCAGCCAAGAGAGTGGATGGCAGGGCGACGGCTACACCTTC. It is translated as CASSQESGWQGDGYTF.

V and J are TRBV28 and TRBJ2-3; 10 positions agree with TRBD2. The CDR3 is made up of 15 amino acids. J was trimmed by 0 bases and V by 5 bases; bases with no gene match: 2. The germline V gene has CDR1 MDHEN and CDR2 SYDVKM. CDR3 bases: TGTGCCAGCAGTCTGACTAGCGGGAGCACAGATACGCAGTATTTT. This codes for CASSLTSGSTDTQYF.

The DNA of the CDR3 is TGTGCCAGCAGTGAGCGTAGGGACAAGAACACCGGGGAGCTGTTTTTT. Amino acids: CASSERRDKNTGELFF. The chain uses TRBV25-1 and TRBJ2-2; D might be TRBD1 (6 bases). Per germline, CDR1 MGHDK and CDR2 SYGVNS. V lost 3 bases and J lost 1, with 12 bases in between. This CDR3 is built from 16 residues.

This chain joins TRBV10-3 and TRBJ2-7, with a tentative D call TRBD1 (5 bases). The V gene lost 10 bases and the J gene lost 4 bases, with 17 bases spanning the gap. CDR1 ENHRY and CDR2 SYGVKD come from the germline V gene. This CDR3 region has 13 residues. CDR3 sequence reads: CASKEGAVYEQYF. CDR3 nucleotides: TGTGCCAGCAAGGAAGGGGCAGTATACGAGCAGTACTTC.

The chain carries TRBV19 and TRBJ1-3; D is unresolved. Germline CDR1 reads LNHDA; CDR2 reads SQIVND (reference sequence). CDR3 length: 13 residues. V gave up 6 bases and J gave up 0 bases, with 6 bases separating them. This CDR3 reads CASRLDSGNTIYF. The DNA of the CDR3 is TGTGCCAGTAGGTTAGACTCTGGAAACACCATATATTTT.

V gene TRBV30 combines with J gene TRBJ1-6; D remains unclear. Germline V gene lookup returns CDR1 GTSNPN and CDR2 SVGIG (reference sequence). V was shortened by 0 bases and J by 12 bases, with 9 bases between the two germline ends. This CDR3 spans 12 amino acids. CDR3 DNA sequence: TGTGCCTGGAGTGTGAAAAGAGGACCCCTCCACTTT. This gives the protein CAWSVKRGPLHF.

V is TRBV6-1 and J is TRBJ1-5; D not certain. CDR3 length equals 16 residues. Trimming cost V 4 bases and J 2 bases, with 15 bases left between them. CDR1 is MNHNS, CDR2 SASEGT, per germline. The CDR3 loop is CASSAHLADGNQPQHF. CDR3 in DNA: TGTGCCAGCAGTGCACATTTGGCAGATGGCAATCAGCCCCAGCATTTT.

The V and J genes are TRBV19 and TRBJ2-5; the D gene could be TRBD1 or TRBD2 (5 bases each). Germline V lookup: CDR1 LNHDA, CDR2 SQIVND (reference sequence). The CDR3 length is 15 residues. Trimming removed 3 bases from V and 2 bases from J, with 13 bases in between. CDR3 protein: CASSIDRDLQETQYF. The CDR3 region has the DNA TGTGCCAGTAGTATTGATCGGGACCTACAAGAGACCCAGTACTTC.

This chain joins TRBV15 and TRBJ1-6; D is unclear. V was cut by 1 base and J by 7 bases, with 8 bases left in between. The CDR3 is made up of 14 amino acids. CDR1 is LNHNV and CDR2 is YYDKDF in the germline V gene (reference sequence). The CDR3 DNA reads TGTGCCACCAGCAGAGTACACCCAAATTCACCCCTCCACTTT. Encoded protein: CATSRVHPNSPLHF.

V and J are TRBV5-1 and TRBJ1-2, with D unclear. The length of the CDR3 is 13 residues. Trimming pared 0 bases from V and 8 bases from J, leaving 11 bases between. Germline V gives CDR1 SGHRS, CDR2 YFSETQ. CDR3 sequence (DNA): TGCGCCAGCAGCTTGGATACTGGGATAGGCTACACCTTC. This encodes CASSLDTGIGYTF.

This clone was picked up one time. J is TRBJ2-6 and V is TRBV5-4; D is unresolved. This CDR3 is 16 amino acids long. Trimming took off 4 bases at V and 0 bases at J, with 11 bases between the two ends. Germline CDR1 reads SGHNT; CDR2 reads YYREEE (reference sequence). The CDR3 DNA follows: TGTGCCAGCAGCACCGACCTCTCCTCTGGGGCCAACGTCCTGACTTTC. Translated: CASSTDLSSGANVLTF.

The chain joins TRBV20-1 to TRBJ2-3; D not resolved. The CDR3 sequence is 10 residues long. The germline CDR1 and CDR2 sequences are DFQATT and SNEGSKA (reference sequence). The germline V and J ends were trimmed by 7 bases and 3 bases, with 5 bases remaining between them. The CDR3 bases are TGCAGTGTGTCGACAGATACGCAGTATTTT. This codes for CSVSTDTQYF.

The CDR3 protein is CASSPEANSPLHF. In nucleotides, the CDR3 is TGTGCCAGCAGCCCAGAAGCAAATTCACCCCTCCACTTT. The J gene is TRBJ1-6, the V gene TRBV2; the D is unclear. V was trimmed by 6 bases and J by 7 bases, leaving 10 bases between them. The CDR3 is 13 amino acids. Per germline, CDR1 SNHLY and CDR2 FYNNEI. Complete variable domain (other parts from reference TRBV2 and TRBJ1-6): EPEVTQTPSHQVTQMGQEVILRCVPISNHLYFYWYRQILGQKVEFLVSFYNNEISEKSEIFDDQFSVERPDGSNFTLKIRSTKLEDSAMYFCASSPEANSPLHFGNGTRLTVT.

The genes are TRBV28 and TRBJ2-1, with 8 positions matching TRBD2. The CDR3 runs 19 residues. CDR1 MDHEN and CDR2 SYDVKM come from the germline V gene. The trim removed 7 bases at V and 10 bases at J, leaving 27 bases unmatched. The CDR3 region is CASNLPGLGGARTPWEQFF. The CDR3 nucleotides are TGTGCCAGCAACCTACCGGGACTCGGGGGGGCGCGGACCCCGTGGGAGCAGTTCTTC.

This clone was observed a few times. The CDR3 coding sequence is TGTGCCAGCAGTGTAACACAGGGGCCCAAAAACATTCAGTACTTC. Amino acid sequence: CASSVTQGPKNIQYF. The chain joins TRBV6-1 to TRBJ2-4, with 7 bases matching TRBD1. There are 15 residues in the CDR3. From germline, CDR1 is MNHNS and CDR2 SASEGT. V lost 4 bases, J lost 2 bases, and 5 bases stayed unmatched.

The rearrangement uses TRBV7-8 and TRBJ2-3, with TRBD2 matching over 8 bases. CDR1 is SGHVS and CDR2 is FQNEAQ in the germline V gene. With V trimmed by 0 bases and J by 1 base, 3 bases remained unmatched. The length of the CDR3 is 16 residues. The CDR3 loop reads CASSLAAGGGTDTQYF. The CDR3 nucleotides are TGTGCCAGCAGCTTAGCCGCGGGGGGAGGCACAGATACGCAGTATTTT.